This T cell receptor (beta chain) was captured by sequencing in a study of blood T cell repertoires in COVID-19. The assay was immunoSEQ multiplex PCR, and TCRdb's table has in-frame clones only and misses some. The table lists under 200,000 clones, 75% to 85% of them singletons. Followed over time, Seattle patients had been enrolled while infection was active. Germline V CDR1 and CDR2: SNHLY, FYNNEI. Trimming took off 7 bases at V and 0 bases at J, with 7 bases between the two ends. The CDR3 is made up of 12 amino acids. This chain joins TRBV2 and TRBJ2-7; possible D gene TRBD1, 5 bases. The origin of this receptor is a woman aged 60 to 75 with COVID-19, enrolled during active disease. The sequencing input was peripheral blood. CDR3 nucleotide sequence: TGTGCCAGCAAAGGGGACTCCTACGAGCAGTACTTC. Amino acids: CASKGDSYEQYF.